Here is one T cell receptor beta chain with its context. Source study methods: Amplification of reference gene primers was used by the study to estimate nucleated cell counts. Generated by immunoSEQ multiplex PCR, the TCRdb table keeps only in-frame clones and is missing some. That table supplies the V and J calls and clone size; D and trimming were determined from the DNA. The sample holds approximately 77,000 clones, about 80% seen once. The source of the sample is a study of blood T cell repertoires in COVID-19. Study details: From T cells, B-cell-depleted T cells, or PBMCs came the material, which was cDNA or gDNA.

CDR3 size: 16 residues. Germline assignment: CDR1 MNHEY and CDR2 SVGAGI. V lost 2 bases and J lost 3; bases outside the gene matches: 9. Sequenced sample: peripheral blood. The chain recombines TRBV6-5 with TRBJ2-7; 8 positions agree with TRBD1. The TCR sequence derives from a woman between 70 and 85 years old with acute or convalescent COVID-19. CDR3 protein: CASSYRTGKGNYEQYF. CDR3 bases: TGTGCCAGCAGTTACCGGACAGGGAAAGGGAACTACGAGCAGTACTTC.